Listed here are 28 T cell receptor beta chains from one sample, sequenced in a study of tumor-infiltrating lymphocytes in primary liver carcinoma. Total RNA and DNA came together from approximately 20-30 mg of bulk tissue without cell sorting. The investigators made TCR beta cDNA from roughly 0.45 ug total RNA, using a constant-region primer. Three nested multiplex PCR rounds, a slightly modified ARM-PCR, produced the libraries for TCR beta. The two initial PCR rounds, nine to eleven cycles each, used TRBV1-TRBV30 forward and C-beta reverse primers. TCRdb re-called the multiplex PCR reads through MiXCR, storing one row per CDR3 protein. The sample contains roughly 120,000 distinct CDR3 sequences, 55% to 75% of which appear only once. The specimen was liver tumor tissue from sampling region 3. The subset: tumor region T3, left-lateral pole. These receptors all stem from a woman aged 55-70 years with primary liver carcinoma and hepatitis B virus infection.

This clonotype was recorded only once. One end of the junction is discordant with germline, which a read error may explain. The chain joins TRBV7-8 to TRBJ1-3; unclear D gene. CDR3 size: 15 residues. In germline, CDR1 is SGHVS, CDR2 FQNEAQ. The CDR3 loop is CASSPGLSSGYTIYF. CDR3 coding DNA: TGTGCCAGCAGCCCTGGACTCAGCTCTGGATACACCATATATTTT.

The chain has TRBV12-3 or TRBV12-4 and TRBJ1-5; D is unresolved. The CDR3 is made up of 12 amino acids. The germline V and J ends were trimmed by 9 bases and 5 bases, with 11 bases remaining between them. CDR3 in amino acids: CASSQDYQPQHF. The CDR3 DNA sequence: TGTGCCAGTAGTCAGGATTATCAGCCCCAGCATTTT.

About this clonotype: The missing conserved phenylalanine or tryptophan at the end of this CDR3 makes a read error likely. CDR3 sequence reads: CANSQVRDSPLHI. The CDR3 coding sequence is TGCGCCAACAGCCAAGTGAGGGATTCACCCCTCCACATT. The V and J genes are TRBV4-1 and TRBJ1-6; D is uncertain. The germline gives CDR1 MGHRA, CDR2 YSYEKL. CDR3 length: 13 amino acids.

This clonotype turned up a few times. At one boundary the junction diverges from the germline segment, which might be a read error. The J gene is TRBJ1-3, the V gene TRBV28, with a tentative D call TRBD1 (6 bases). The length of the CDR3 is 17 residues. The germline V gene has CDR1 MDHEN and CDR2 SYDVKM. CDR3: CANSKPRQANSGNTIYF. As DNA, the CDR3 is TGTGCCAACAGTAAACCCAGACAGGCCAACTCTGGAAACACCATATATTTT. The full variable domain, completed using reference TRBV28 and TRBJ1-3, is DVKVTQSSRYLVKRTGEKVFLECVQDMDHENMFWYRQDPGLGLRLIYFSYDVKMKEKGDIPEGYSVSREKKERFSLILESASTNQTSMYLCANSKPRQANSGNTIYFGEGSWLTVV.

Remarks on this clonotype: This may stem from a read error, because a much larger clone lies one nucleotide away. In DNA form, the CDR3 reads TGTTCCAGCAGCCAATATAGGGAGACCCAGTACTTC. The encoded protein is CSSSQYRETQYF. The chain joins TRBV14 to TRBJ2-5; D is undetermined. The germline CDR1 and CDR2 sequences are SGHDN and FVKESK. The CDR3 has 12 amino acids. Full variable domain (rest looked up from reference TRBV14 and TRBJ2-5): EAGVTQFPSHSVIEKGQTVTLRCDPISGHDNLYWYRRVMGKEIKFLLHFVKESKQDESGMPNNRFLAERTGGTYSTLKVQPAELEDSGVYFCSSSQYRETQYFGPGTRLLVL.

Remarks on this clonotype: Germline is not matched at one junction end, which may reflect a read error. This sequence joins TRBV6-1 and TRBJ2-5; a possible D gene is TRBD2 (5 bases). The CDR3 has 15 amino acids. Germline values: CDR1 MNHNS, CDR2 SASEGT. The CDR3 DNA reads as TGTGTCAGCAGTGAAGGCGGAGGAGGAGGAGAGACCCAGTACTTC. Residues: CVSSEGGGGGETQYF.

With respect to this clonotype: The junction differs from germline at one of its ends, possibly a read error. The chain has TRBV6-5 and TRBJ1-2, with a possible D match to TRBD1 (6 bases). The CDR3 totals 15 residues. Germline CDR1 is MNHEY and CDR2 is SVGAGI. This CDR3 is CVSRIRRTADYGYTF. The CDR3 DNA reads TGTGTCAGCAGAATAAGGAGGACAGCCGACTATGGCTACACCTTC.

This clonotype appeared many times. With a much larger clone just one base away, this may be a read error. V is TRBV5-6 and J is TRBJ2-7; 7 bases line up with TRBD1. Germline V gene sequence: CDR1 SGHDT, CDR2 YYEEEE. CDR3 length: 15 residues. CDR3 sequence: CANSLVDRNTYEQYF. CDR3 nucleotide sequence: TGTGCCAACAGCTTGGTGGACAGGAATACTTACGAGCAGTACTTC.

The V call is TRBV11-2, the J call TRBJ2-2, with D unresolved. Trimming shortened V by 6 bases and J by 5 bases, and 16 bases separated the two germline ends. There are 15 residues in the CDR3. The germline V gene has CDR1 SGHAT and CDR2 FQNNGV. CDR3 region: CASSPPQKPTGELFF. DNA for the CDR3: TGTGCCAGCAGTCCTCCGCAAAAACCGACCGGGGAGCTGTTTTTT. The complete variable domain, with remaining parts taken from reference TRBV11-2 and TRBJ2-2, reads EAGVAQSPRYKIIEKRQSVAFWCNPISGHATLYWYQQILGQGPKLLIQFQNNGVVDDSQLPKDRFSAERLKGVDSTLKIQPAKLEDSAVYLCASSPPQKPTGELFFGEGSRLTVL.

A word on this clonotype: Possible read error: a much larger clone is one base away. This chain uses TRBV5-4 with TRBJ2-3; D is unresolved. V gave up 3 bases and J gave up 2 bases, with 13 bases separating them. Germline V gene sequence: CDR1 SGHNT, CDR2 YYREEE (reference sequence). The length of the CDR3 is 15 residues. CDR3 coding DNA: TGTGCCAGCAGCTCTGGGGTCCTTTTCACAGATACGCAGTATTTT. Translating it yields CASSSGVLFTDTQYF.

Worth noting for this clonotype: This clone may be a read error of a much larger clone one base away. The V and J genes are TRBV30 and TRBJ2-2; 8 bases align to TRBD1. Germline CDR1 is GTSNPN and CDR2 is SVGIG (reference sequence). CDR3 length: 17 residues. The ends lost 3 bases at V and 5 bases at J; junction bases unmatched: 14. CDR3 amino acids: CAWRKSGRGLKTGELFF. The CDR3 DNA reads as TGTGCCTGGAGGAAATCGGGCAGGGGGCTGAAGACCGGGGAGCTGTTTTTT.

This clonotype has more than one count but fewer than ten. The gene calls are TRBV28 and TRBJ1-1; 8 nucleotides match TRBD1. Germline V gives CDR1 MDHEN, CDR2 SYDVKM. V shed 5 bases and J 3 bases; nucleotides not matched to a gene: 11. The CDR3 is made up of 16 amino acids. This CDR3 is CASSPIYRTGHTEAFF. CDR3 coding DNA: TGTGCCAGCAGTCCAATCTATCGGACAGGGCACACTGAAGCTTTCTTT. Based on the CDR3 plus reference TRBV28 and TRBJ1-1, the full variable domain is DVKVTQSSRYLVKRTGEKVFLECVQDMDHENMFWYRQDPGLGLRLIYFSYDVKMKEKGDIPEGYSVSREKKERFSLILESASTNQTSMYLCASSPIYRTGHTEAFFGQGTRLTVV.

This clonotype was observed at least ten times. The rearrangement joins TRBV10-1 to TRBJ2-3, with 7 positions matching TRBD2. Germline-derived CDR1 and CDR2 are WNHNN and SYGVQD (reference sequence). Unmatched junction bases numbered 3, after V lost 4 bases and J lost 2 bases. This CDR3 contains 14 residues. In DNA, the CDR3 is TGCGCCAGCAGTGGGCTAGCGGTCACAGATACGCAGTATTTT. It yields the protein CASSGLAVTDTQYF.

This clonotype was detected many times. This sequence joins TRBV4-2 and TRBJ2-1; D unresolved. The CDR3 loop spans 13 amino acids. The germline V and J ends were trimmed by 1 base and 5 bases, with 6 bases remaining between them. CDR1 LGHNA and CDR2 YNFKEQ come from the germline V gene. CDR3 protein: CASSQGPNNEQFF. CDR3 DNA sequence: TGTGCCAGCAGCCAAGGTCCTAACAATGAGCAGTTCTTC.

This clonotype was detected only once. At one boundary the junction diverges from the germline segment, which might be a read error. The rearrangement uses TRBV11-2 and TRBJ2-3; TRBD1 is a possible D gene (5 bases). The CDR3 runs 17 residues. CDR1 is SGHAT and CDR2 is FQNNGV in the germline V gene. This CDR3 reads CVSSLGELTCTSDTQYF. The CDR3 coding sequence is TGTGTCAGCAGCTTAGGGGAACTAACGTGCACGTCAGATACGCAGTATTTT.

Relative to its sample, this clonotype is medium-sized (0.01 to 0.1%). The chain couples TRBV11-2 to TRBJ2-6, with 11 nucleotides matching TRBD2. Trimming took 4 bases from V and 0 from J; bases not matched to a gene: 11. The CDR3 is 20 residues long. Per germline, CDR1 SGHAT and CDR2 FQNNGV. The CDR3 protein is CASSSNTPGLAVSGANVLTF. The DNA for the CDR3 is TGTGCCAGCAGCTCCAACACACCGGGACTAGCGGTCTCTGGGGCCAACGTCCTGACTTTC. Full variable domain (missing parts from reference TRBV11-2 and TRBJ2-6): EAGVAQSPRYKIIEKRQSVAFWCNPISGHATLYWYQQILGQGPKLLIQFQNNGVVDDSQLPKDRFSAERLKGVDSTLKIQPAKLEDSAVYLCASSSNTPGLAVSGANVLTFGAGSRLTVL.

The V gene is TRBV11-2, the J gene TRBJ2-3, with 8 bases fitting TRBD1. From germline, CDR1 is SGHAT and CDR2 FQNNGV. V shed 5 bases and J 7 bases; nucleotides not matched to a gene: 8. This CDR3 comprises 14 residues. Written as DNA, the CDR3 is TGTGCCAGCAGCCTACGACAGGGGATGAATACGCAGTATTTT. Protein: CASSLRQGMNTQYF.

The chain couples TRBV29-1 to TRBJ1-5, with 8 bases lining up with TRBD1. CDR3 length equals 13 residues. Germline-derived CDR1 and CDR2 are SQVTM and ANQGSEA. For the CDR3, the DNA is TGCAGTGCAGGACAGGGTTTCATTCAGCCCCAGCATTTT. Translation gives CSAGQGFIQPQHF.

About this clonotype: Germline is not matched at one junction end, which may reflect a read error. The chain joins TRBV12-3 or TRBV12-4 to TRBJ1-4; D is uncertain. This CDR3 contains 16 residues. CDR3 coding DNA: TGTGCTAGCAGTTTAGTATCACTACGGGCTACTGAAAAACTGTTTTTT. This gives the protein CASSLVSLRATEKLFF.

This clonotype was seen a few times. The V gene is TRBV11-2, the J gene TRBJ2-2, with TRBD2 matching over 7 bases. The CDR3 extends over 15 amino acids. After removal of 7 bases from V and 3 bases from J, the junction contained 8 bases not matched to a gene. Germline lookup yields CDR1 SGHAT and CDR2 FQNNGV. The CDR3 nucleotides read TGTGCCAGCAACTTCGCGGGAGTGTACACCGGGGAGCTGTTTTTT. Its protein is CASNFAGVYTGELFF.

V gene TRBV28 combines with J gene TRBJ2-5; unclear D gene. From germline, CDR1 is MDHEN and CDR2 SYDVKM. Trimming cost V 7 bases and J 5 bases, with 23 bases left between them. The CDR3 sequence is 16 residues long. CDR3 sequence reads: CASTTRSHRLFETQYF. As DNA, the CDR3 is TGTGCCAGCACGACGAGGTCCCACCGTTTATTCGAGACCCAGTACTTC.

About this clonotype: As the CDR3 is not closed by the conserved phenylalanine or tryptophan, this likely results from a read error. It is unclear where the CDR3 begins or ends on the DNA, so no DNA is shown, and the CDR3 is as TCRdb lists it. The chain links TRBV6-6 to TRBJ2-4; the table assigns TRBD1, which was not confirmed against the DNA. Both ends counted, the CDR3 spans 13 residues. Germline V CDR1 and CDR2: MNHNY, SVGAGI (reference sequence). CDR3 loop: CANSLRDQGPPTI.

This clonotype was found many times. V and J are TRBV5-4 and TRBJ1-1; maybe TRBD1 (6 bases). V shed 4 bases and J shed 4 bases, with 23 bases lying between them. This CDR3 has 17 amino acids. Per germline, CDR1 SGHNT and CDR2 YYREEE (reference sequence). The CDR3 protein is CASSPLVGGAGGTEAFF. CDR3 sequence (DNA): TGTGCCAGCAGCCCGCTGGTAGGGGGGGCAGGCGGCACTGAAGCTTTCTTT.

This clonotype was recorded at least ten times. The gene calls are TRBV5-5 and TRBJ1-2; possible D gene TRBD1, 5 bases. The germline V and J ends were trimmed by 4 bases and 8 bases, with 18 bases remaining between them. Per the germline V gene, CDR1 is SGHKS and CDR2 is YYEKEE (reference sequence). The CDR3 sequence is 14 residues long. The CDR3 region is CASSRGTAERGYTF. CDR3 DNA sequence: TGTGCCAGCAGCCGAGGGACGGCCGAGAGAGGCTACACCTTC.

Points on this clonotype: The junction departs from the called germline gene at one end, perhaps through a read error. The rearrangement joins TRBV11-2 to TRBJ2-2; D may be TRBD1 (6 bases). Germline values: CDR1 SGHAT, CDR2 FQNNGV. The CDR3 is made up of 13 amino acids. The CDR3 bases are TGTGCCAGCAGCTCAGACAGGACTGGGGAGCCGTTTTTT. As protein: CASSSDRTGEPFF.

This rearrangement joins TRBV15 to TRBJ2-7; TRBD2 matches 7 bases. J was trimmed by 4 bases and V by 0 bases; bases with no gene match: 6. Germline V gene sequence: CDR1 LNHNV, CDR2 YYDKDF (reference sequence). The CDR3 runs 15 residues. DNA for the CDR3: TGTGCCACCAGCAGAGATGGCGGGAGCGGTTACGAGCAGTACTTC. Protein: CATSRDGGSGYEQYF.

This clonotype is medium-sized (0.01 to 0.1%) within its sample. The rearrangement uses TRBV11-2 and TRBJ1-5, with a possible D match to TRBD1 (6 bases). Looked up from germline, CDR1 is SGHAT and CDR2 is FQNNGV. V was clipped by 0 bases and J by 7 bases, with 10 bases between them. The CDR3 loop spans 14 amino acids. The CDR3 nucleotides are TGTGCCAGCAGCTTAGAGCCAACAGGGCAGCCCCAGCATTTT. This codes for CASSLEPTGQPQHF.

This chain joins TRBV29-1 and TRBJ1-2, with D unclear. This CDR3 has 13 amino acids. The V gene lost 3 bases and the J gene lost 0 bases, with 8 bases spanning the gap. From germline, CDR1 is SQVTM and CDR2 ANQGSEA. CDR3 amino acids: CSVDDIPNYGYTF. The CDR3 DNA reads TGCAGCGTTGATGATATCCCTAACTATGGCTACACCTTC. Combining the CDR3 with reference TRBV29-1 and TRBJ1-2 gives the whole variable domain SAVISQKPSRDICQRGTSLTIQCQVDSQVTMMFWYRQQPGQSLTLIATANQGSEATYESGFVIDKFPISRPNLTFSTLTVSNMSPEDSSIYLCSVDDIPNYGYTFGSGTRLTVV.